This T cell receptor (beta chain) is drawn from a study of blood T cell repertoires in COVID-19 (TCRdb year 2020). A note on the overall study: The collaborator samples originated in the United States, Italy and Spain and spanned the acute and convalescent phases of COVID-19. The prospective study material was composed of cDNA or gDNA derived from T cells, B-cell-depleted T cells, or PBMCs. The dataset comprised deeply sampled blood TCRbeta repertoires from subjects exposed to, actively infected with, or recovered from COVID-19. A freely available public database, intended as a resource for researchers studying the immune response to SARS-CoV-2, is where the repertoires were released. The samples were drawn from the first 160 participants of the ongoing ImmuneRACE study and from 1,254 subjects provided by 6 global collaborators. Sample metadata almost always included a de-identified subject ID, COVID-19 status, age in years and sex. Where available, HLA class I and class II types were obtained from metadata supplied by the sample provider rather than from assay-based typing.

In the prospective study, participants were about 18 to 89 years old, resided in 25 or so geographic areas of the United States, and were enrolled through a virtual design. In the prospective study, cohorts were assigned on the basis of participant-reported clinical history obtained from a screening survey and a study questionnaire. ImmuneRACE Cohort 3 recovered participants were defined by two consecutive negative NP/OP PCR tests, healthcare professional clearance, or symptom resolution. Each participant in the prospective study had whole blood, serum and a nasopharyngeal or oropharyngeal swab collected by mobile phlebotomists. Over a roughly 2-month period, participants in the prospective study had the option of providing additional blood draws and questionnaires. Before DNA extraction, prospective study blood samples were shipped either frozen or at room temperature. Clipping removes 3 bases from V and 4 bases from J, with 8 as the unmatched junction base count. The germline V gene (reference sequence) provides CDR1 MNHEY and CDR2 SMNVEV. There are 15 amino acids in the CDR3, from cysteine to phenylalanine inclusive. The retained sequence is limited to the CDR3, 45 bases, with the frame set at the first base.

The immunoSEQ Assay, a bias-controlled multiplex PCR, was used to amplify TCRbeta CDR3 regions from genomic DNA. The authors' pipeline ran thus. Within the assay, amplification of reference gene primers was used to estimate how many nucleated cells each sample contained. To quantify the absolute abundance of each unique TCRbeta CDR3 rearrangement, sequence reads were collapsed and filtered. For each sample, productive Simpson clonality was calculated by taking the square root of Simpson's diversity index across productive rearrangements. The immuneACCESS repertoire file appears here via TCRdb, limited to in-frame rearrangements. These files lack a portion of the clones; in checked studies, under half of the deficit traces to unresolved V genes, and the cause of the others is not known. That table is the source of V, J and clone size, and D and trimming were worked out from the DNA. The sample has hundreds of thousands of clones on record, roughly nine tenths of them singletons. Of the sample, 1.1% falls within the top ten clones.

Regarding this clone: Its antigen is unknown. No much larger clonotype is one base removed from it; base qualities were not supplied.

Study-level results and caveats: The quantity of clinical and demographic metadata differed by source and by participant and was supplied without curation.

In this chain, TRBV27 is recombined with TRBJ1-1; TRBD1 aligns with 7 central bases. The material sequenced was PBMCs or T cells enriched from blood (not recorded which). The clonotype originates from a man aged 25 to 40 who had recovered from COVID-19. CDR3 loop: CASSLSAGGFTEAFF. The bases read TGTGCCAGCAGTTTGTCGGCAGGGGGGTTCACTGAAGCTTTCTTT.